Listed below are T cell receptor beta chains from one sample, sequenced in a study of blood T cell repertoires in COVID-19. TCRdb's copy holds only in-frame clones and misses some; the assay was immunoSEQ multiplex PCR. Of some 46,000 clones in the sample, over 75% were seen once. Input material: peripheral blood. Receptors originate from a woman aged 80 or older with COVID-19, enrolled during active disease. Both conserved end residues are part of each CDR3. The order of the fields is V gene, CDR3 protein.

>TRBV7-2
CASSPDRGRGELFF
>TRBV7-2
CASSLAGQGYYEQYF
>TRBV12-3/TRBV12-4
CASSPSSTQYF
>TRBV9
CASSVGGRDRLSSYEQYF
>TRBV7-9
CASSLMLAALGDTQYF
>TRBV7-9
CASSWGQGAGGYTF
>TRBV28
CASSEGAKSREAFF
>TRBV5-4
CASSFVRVGYTF
>TRBV19
CASSPQPTGAYSNQPQHF
>TRBV4-2
CASSQEGGGRWWSPLHF
>TRBV11-3
CASSLRGANYEQYF
>TRBV19
CASSTRGPSGGQVDTQYF
>TRBV11-1
CASSLPGLGGNEQFF
>TRBV7-9
CASSLEGGKTEAFF
>TRBV7-9
CASSLTGAEAFF